The T cell receptor beta chain described here comes from a study of blood T cell repertoires in COVID-19. Background on the study: Material from acute and convalescent COVID-19 was sourced from the United States, Italy and Spain. In each case, the material was cDNA or gDNA derived from T cells, B-cell-depleted T cells, or PBMCs.

This CDR3 is built from 15 residues. Germline CDR1 MNHEY, CDR2 SVGAGI. The V end lost 0 bases, the J end lost 8 bases, and 13 bases lay between the germline ends. Generated by immunoSEQ multiplex PCR, the TCRdb table keeps only in-frame clones and is missing some. The table has 300,000 to 350,000 clones, approximately 83% seen once. The chain recombines TRBV6-5 with TRBJ1-4; D is unclear. Sequences were obtained from PBMCs or T cells enriched from blood (not recorded which). The sequence was collected from a woman in her thirties or forties with acute COVID-19. The DNA of the CDR3 is TGTGCCAGCAGTTACTCGGCAGGTTTTCCCGAAAAACTGTTTTTT. Its translation is CASSYSAGFPEKLFF.